This record looks at one TCR beta chain sequence and its context. Its target is unknown. The CDR3 has 13 amino acids. The V end lost 8 bases, the J end lost 2 bases, and 10 bases lay between the germline ends. Per germline, CDR1 MNHNS and CDR2 SASEGT. TCRdb's copy holds only in-frame clones and misses some; the assay was immunoSEQ multiplex PCR. The sample gives 60,000 to 80,000 clones, 70% to 90% of which show up once; roughly 3.8% is in the top ten. The data were taken from a study of siplizumab effects on memory and regulatory T cells. Findings and caveats of the study: Proliferating Tregs from siplizumab cultures lacked functional confirmation of suppression.

Sample: memory CD4+ T cells sorted from blood. The clonotype originates from a human donor in good health. This chain joins TRBV6-1 and TRBJ1-5; D remains ambiguous. Here the CDR3 DNA reads TGTGCCAGCCGGATGCGAGGCAATCAGCCCCAGCATTTT. This gives the protein CASRMRGNQPQHF.